The 15 T cell receptor beta chains in this list originate from one sample, sequenced in a study of shared T cell receptors in the human thymus. Measured with immunoSEQ multiplex PCR; TCRdb has only the in-frame clones, and not every one. The sample includes hundreds of thousands of clones, more than 75% of them seen just once. This sample also appeared in a second study, on human thymus T cells.

Sequenced input: thymocytes. The receptors were gathered from a boy younger than two with a congenital heart defect.

This chain links TRBV6-1 with TRBJ1-2; 8 bases are shared with TRBD1. The J segment lost 0 bases and the V segment lost 2 bases, leaving 11 bases of the junction unmatched. In germline, CDR1 is MNHNS, CDR2 SASEGT. This CDR3 comprises 18 residues. CDR3 sequence (DNA): TGTGCCAGCAGTGAAATCTTGGGACAGGTCTCAGCTAACTATGGCTACACCTTC. Amino acids: CASSEILGQVSANYGYTF.

The chain links TRBV28 to TRBJ1-4, with 8 positions matching TRBD1. CDR1 and CDR2 from the germline V gene are MDHEN and SYDVKM. With V trimmed by 3 bases and J by 8 bases, 11 bases remained unmatched. This CDR3 has 16 amino acids. CDR3 protein: CASSFPRTGREEKLFF. The CDR3 DNA reads TGTGCCAGCAGTTTTCCCCGGACAGGGAGGGAGGAAAAACTGTTTTTT.

The chain combines TRBV6-6 with TRBJ2-7; a weak D match, TRBD1 (5 bases). The CDR3 loop spans 13 amino acids. V was clipped by 6 bases and J by 7 bases, with 16 bases between them. The germline V gene encodes CDR1 MNHNY and CDR2 SVGAGI (reference sequence). The CDR3 is CASRITGPGEQYF. The CDR3 DNA reads as TGTGCCAGCAGAATCACAGGTCCCGGGGAGCAGTACTTC.

The genes are TRBV10-3 and TRBJ1-5; D call uncertain. This CDR3 is built from 12 residues. Germline V lookup: CDR1 ENHRY, CDR2 SYGVKD. The V end was cut by 4 bases, the J end by 4 bases, with 5 bases between. Here the CDR3 reads CAISGRNQPQHF. CDR3 DNA sequence: TGTGCCATCAGTGGCAGGAATCAGCCCCAGCATTTT.

The chain is built from TRBV29-1 and TRBJ1-2; D perhaps matches TRBD1 (6 bases). The CDR3 covers 14 residues. Germline lookup yields CDR1 SQVTM and CDR2 ANQGSEA. Trimming shortened V by 7 bases and J by 6 bases, and 21 bases separated the two germline ends. The CDR3 is CSARPGHYQDGYTF. Here the CDR3 DNA reads TGCAGCGCCAGACCGGGACACTACCAGGATGGCTACACCTTC.

A few counts support this clone. The CDR3 reads CASSQALAGYTGELFF. For the CDR3, the DNA is TGCGCCAGCAGCCAAGCACTAGCGGGGTACACCGGGGAGCTGTTTTTT. The rearrangement uses TRBV4-3 and TRBJ2-2; TRBD2 matches 10 bases. Trimming cost V 1 base and J 3 bases; bases outside gene matches: 2. Germline CDR1 reads LGHNA; CDR2 reads YSLEER. The CDR3 sequence is 16 residues long.

The genes are TRBV27 and TRBJ2-1, with 8 nucleotides matching TRBD2. V was clipped by 5 bases and J by 2 bases; unmatched bases: 14. The CDR3 has 18 amino acids. Germline V gene lookup returns CDR1 MNHEY and CDR2 SMNVEV (reference sequence). The CDR3 loop reads CASSPPYGAGVTYNEQFF. The CDR3 region has the DNA TGTGCCAGCAGTCCTCCATACGGAGCGGGAGTAACCTACAATGAGCAGTTCTTC.

V gene TRBV10-3 combines with J gene TRBJ2-5; tentatively, D is TRBD2 (5 bases). Germline assignment: CDR1 ENHRY and CDR2 SYGVKD. The CDR3 runs to 15 residues. Trimming pared 3 bases from V and 2 bases from J, leaving 13 bases between. The CDR3 DNA is TGTGCCATCAGTGATAGCGCTAGGCCACAAGAGACCCAGTACTTC. It translates to CAISDSARPQETQYF.

The chain links TRBV9 to TRBJ2-5, with 14 bases lining up with TRBD2. J was trimmed by 4 bases and V by 0 bases; bases with no gene match: 8. The CDR3 has 18 amino acids. Germline assignment: CDR1 SGDLS and CDR2 YYNGEE. CDR3 region: CASSVEGTSGRARETQYF. The CDR3 bases are TGTGCCAGCAGCGTAGAGGGGACTAGCGGGAGAGCTAGAGAGACCCAGTACTTC.

This sequence joins TRBV19 and TRBJ2-7; maybe TRBD1 (6 bases). Per germline, CDR1 LNHDA and CDR2 SQIVND (reference sequence). CDR3 size: 15 residues. V was trimmed by 3 bases and J by 0 bases, leaving 12 bases between them. CDR3 sequence (DNA): TGTGCCAGTAGTATGGTGGCGGACAGCTCCTACGAGCAGTACTTC. It yields the protein CASSMVADSSYEQYF.

The chain is built from TRBV27 and TRBJ1-5, with 12 bases that match TRBD1. CDR1 and CDR2 from the germline V gene are MNHEY and SMNVEV (reference sequence). V lost 5 bases, J lost 7 bases, and 9 bases stayed unmatched. This CDR3 region has 16 residues. The CDR3 loop reads CASSPWGQGAGQPQHF. The CDR3 region has the DNA TGTGCCAGCAGTCCCTGGGGACAGGGGGCCGGACAGCCCCAGCATTTT.

This clone was seen just once. The V call is TRBV13, the J call TRBJ2-7; 7 nucleotides match TRBD1. The CDR3 has 13 residues. The ends lost 8 bases at V and 2 bases at J; junction bases unmatched: 6. Germline V CDR1 and CDR2: PRHDT, FYEKMQ (reference sequence). The CDR3 loop reads CASAPGQTYEQYF. CDR3 DNA: TGTGCCAGCGCTCCGGGACAGACCTACGAGCAGTACTTC.

This chain uses TRBV30 with TRBJ1-2; D is unclear. This CDR3 contains 19 residues. V was trimmed by 0 bases and J by 1 base, leaving 24 bases between them. Germline-derived CDR1 and CDR2 are GTSNPN and SVGIG (reference sequence). CDR3 sequence (DNA): TGTGCCTGGAGTGTACGGGAAACTGGCATGAGAGGCCTTAACTATGGCTACACCTTC. Its protein product is CAWSVRETGMRGLNYGYTF. Full variable domain (rest looked up from reference TRBV30 and TRBJ1-2): SQTIHQWPATLVQPVGSPLSLECTVEGTSNPNLYWYRQAAGRGLQLLFYSVGIGQISSEVPQNLSASRPQDRQFILSSKKLLLSDSGFYLCAWSVRETGMRGLNYGYTFGSGTRLTVV.

V usage is TRBV5-8 and J usage is TRBJ2-5, with 9 bases fitting TRBD2. V gave up 2 bases and J gave up 0 bases; unmatched junction bases: 8. Germline CDR1 and CDR2: SGHTS and YDEGEE. This CDR3 comprises 17 residues. The CDR3: CASSFSGSIPNQETQYF. For the CDR3, the DNA is TGTGCCAGCAGCTTTAGCGGGAGCATACCCAACCAAGAGACCCAGTACTTC. Together with reference TRBV5-8 and TRBJ2-5, the CDR3 gives the full variable domain: EAGVTQSPTHLIKTRGQQATLRCSPISGHTSVYWYQQALGLGLQFLLWYDEGEERNRGNFPPRFSGRQFPNYSSELNVNALELEDSALYLCASSFSGSIPNQETQYFGPGTRLLVL.

The chain carries TRBV14 and TRBJ2-7; D perhaps matches TRBD1 (5 bases). The CDR3 extends over 15 amino acids. The germline CDR1 and CDR2 sequences are SGHDN and FVKESK. V lost 0 bases and J lost 0, with 9 bases in between. The CDR3 bases are TGTGCCAGCAGCCAAGATGGACACCCCTCCTACGAGCAGTACTTC. It yields the protein CASSQDGHPSYEQYF. Complete variable domain (other parts from reference TRBV14 and TRBJ2-7): EAGVTQFPSHSVIEKGQTVTLRCDPISGHDNLYWYRRVMGKEIKFLLHFVKESKQDESGMPNNRFLAERTGGTYSTLKVQPAELEDSGVYFCASSQDGHPSYEQYFGPGTRLTVT.